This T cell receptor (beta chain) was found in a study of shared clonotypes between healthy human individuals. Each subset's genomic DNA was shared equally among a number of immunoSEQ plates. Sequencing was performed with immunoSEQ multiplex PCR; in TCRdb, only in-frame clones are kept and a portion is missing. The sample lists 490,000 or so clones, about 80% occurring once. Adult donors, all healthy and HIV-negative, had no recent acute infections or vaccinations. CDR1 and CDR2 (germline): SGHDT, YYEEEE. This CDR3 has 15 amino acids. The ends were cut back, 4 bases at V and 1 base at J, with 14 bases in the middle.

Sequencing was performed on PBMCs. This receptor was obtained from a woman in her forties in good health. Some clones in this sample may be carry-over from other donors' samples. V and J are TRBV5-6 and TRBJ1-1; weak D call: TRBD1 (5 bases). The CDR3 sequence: CASSAMTERNTEAFF. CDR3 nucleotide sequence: TGTGCCAGCAGCGCGATGACAGAGAGGAACACTGAAGCTTTCTTT.